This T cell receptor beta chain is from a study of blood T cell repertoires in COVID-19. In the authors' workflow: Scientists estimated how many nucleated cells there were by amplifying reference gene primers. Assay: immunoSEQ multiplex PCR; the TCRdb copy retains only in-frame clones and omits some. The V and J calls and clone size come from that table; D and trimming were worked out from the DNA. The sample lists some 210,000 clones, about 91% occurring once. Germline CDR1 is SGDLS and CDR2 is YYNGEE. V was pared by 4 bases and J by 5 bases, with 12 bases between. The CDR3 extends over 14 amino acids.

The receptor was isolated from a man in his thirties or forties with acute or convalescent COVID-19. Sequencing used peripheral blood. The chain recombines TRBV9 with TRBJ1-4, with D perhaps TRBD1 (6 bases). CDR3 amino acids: CASSPEGDNEKLFF. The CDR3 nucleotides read TGTGCCAGCAGCCCCGAGGGGGACAATGAAAAACTGTTTTTT.